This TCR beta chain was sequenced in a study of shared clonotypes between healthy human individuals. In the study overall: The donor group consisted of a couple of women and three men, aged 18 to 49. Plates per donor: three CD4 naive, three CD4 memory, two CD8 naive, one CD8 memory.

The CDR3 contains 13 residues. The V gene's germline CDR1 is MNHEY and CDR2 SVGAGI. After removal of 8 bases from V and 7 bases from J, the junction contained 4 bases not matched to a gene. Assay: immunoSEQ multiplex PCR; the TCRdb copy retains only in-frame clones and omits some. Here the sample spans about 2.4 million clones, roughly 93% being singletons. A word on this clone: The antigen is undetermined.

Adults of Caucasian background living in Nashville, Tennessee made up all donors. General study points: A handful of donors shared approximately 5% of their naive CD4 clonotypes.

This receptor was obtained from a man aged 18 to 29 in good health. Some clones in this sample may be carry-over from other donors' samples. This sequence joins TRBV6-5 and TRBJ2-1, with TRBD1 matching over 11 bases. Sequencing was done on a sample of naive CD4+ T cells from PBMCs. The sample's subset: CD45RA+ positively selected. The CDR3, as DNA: TGTGCCAGCTCGGGACAGGGGGTAAATGAGCAGTTCTTC. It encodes CASSGQGVNEQFF.